The subject of this entry is one T cell receptor (beta chain). Its specificity is unknown. This specimen belongs to a study of tumor-infiltrating lymphocytes in localized non-small cell lung cancer. Background on the study: Some samples were collected after neoadjuvant chemotherapy; smokers, never-smokers and several histologies were included. The study's findings and limits: Different pieces of the same tissue were used for each assay.

J lost 0 bases, V lost 4 bases, and 5 bases had no gene match. The CDR3 contains 18 residues. Germline CDR1 reads SGDLS; CDR2 reads YYNGEE. The method was immunoSEQ multiplex PCR; TCRdb's version includes in-frame clones alone and lacks a portion of them. The sample records 12,000 or so clones, about four fifths being singletons. The sequenced material came from lung tumor tissue. This TCR came from a human donor with non-small cell lung cancer. The chain has TRBV9 and TRBJ2-1, with 15 bases lining up with TRBD2. The CDR3 protein is CASSLAGLAGGSYNEQFF. For the CDR3, the DNA is TGTGCCAGCAGCCTCGCGGGACTAGCGGGAGGCTCCTACAATGAGCAGTTCTTC.